This T cell receptor beta chain was sequenced during a study of Ad26.COV2.S vaccination and SARS-CoV-2 variants. This clone was recorded once. Generated by immunoSEQ multiplex PCR, the TCRdb table keeps only in-frame clones and is missing some. The repertoire includes tens of thousands of clones, approximately 82% of them detected once, and roughly 15% sits in the top ten. This CDR3 is 16 amino acids long. Trimming left V 4 bases short and J 0 bases short, with 13 bases between. Germline CDR1 and CDR2: LGHDT and YNNKEL (reference sequence). V gene TRBV3-1 (or the pseudogene TRBV3-2) combines with J gene TRBJ1-3; D not certain. The sample consisted of peripheral blood, taken after recovery from COVID-19. This sequence originates from a human donor who had recovered from COVID-19. The chain's CDR3 is CASSLYGTDSGNTIYF. As DNA, the CDR3 is TGTGCCAGCAGCCTATATGGCACTGACTCTGGAAACACCATATATTTT.